The sequence of this TCR beta chain was determined in a study of cytomegalovirus exposure and HLA in healthy donors. Across the study: An earlier analysis found 100 million or so unique TCR beta sequences from around 180 million T cells.

Findings and caveats of the study: A later analysis showed HLA-associated TCR beta chains outstripping equally common others in clonal expansion. In a later analysis, V- and J-gene trimming of beta chains associated with a DCLRE1C missense variant, replicated independently.

V dropped 2 bases and J dropped 5 bases, with 11 bases sitting between them. The germline CDR1 and CDR2 sequences are MNHEY and SMNVEV (reference sequence). The CDR3 is 14 residues long. Turning to this clone: Its antigen is not identified.

The PCR had 60 Vbeta and 13 Jbeta primers. Sequencing used immunoSEQ multiplex PCR; TCRdb keeps in-frame clones, though not all of them. This sample has more than 130,000 clones, with around 82% found just once. This sequence originates from a man aged 40-49 years in good health and CMV-seropositive. The sequencing input was PBMCs. The V gene is TRBV27, the J gene TRBJ2-3; D might be TRBD2 (6 bases). The chain's CDR3 is CASSLRGIGDTQYF. The DNA for the CDR3 is TGTGCCAGCAGTTTACGGGGGATAGGAGATACGCAGTATTTT.